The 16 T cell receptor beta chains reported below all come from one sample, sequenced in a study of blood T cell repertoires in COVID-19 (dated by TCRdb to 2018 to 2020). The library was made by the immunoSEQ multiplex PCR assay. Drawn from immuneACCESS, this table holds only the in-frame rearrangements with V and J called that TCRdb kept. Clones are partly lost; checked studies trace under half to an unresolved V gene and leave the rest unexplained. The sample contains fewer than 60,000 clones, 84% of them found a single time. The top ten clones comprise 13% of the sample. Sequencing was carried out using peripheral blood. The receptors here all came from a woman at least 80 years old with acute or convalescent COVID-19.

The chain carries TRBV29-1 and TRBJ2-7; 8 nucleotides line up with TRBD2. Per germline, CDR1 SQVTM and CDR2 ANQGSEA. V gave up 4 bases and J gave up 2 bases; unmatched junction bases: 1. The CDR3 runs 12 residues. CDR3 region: CSVGTSPYEQYF. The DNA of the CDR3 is TGCAGCGTTGGGACTAGCCCCTACGAGCAGTACTTC.

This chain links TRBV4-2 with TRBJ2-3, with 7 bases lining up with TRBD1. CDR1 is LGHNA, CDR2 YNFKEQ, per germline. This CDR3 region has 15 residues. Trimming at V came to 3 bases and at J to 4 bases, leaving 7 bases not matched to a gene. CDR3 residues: CASSQQGERADTQYF. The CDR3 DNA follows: TGTGCCAGCAGCCAGCAGGGGGAACGGGCAGATACGCAGTATTTT.

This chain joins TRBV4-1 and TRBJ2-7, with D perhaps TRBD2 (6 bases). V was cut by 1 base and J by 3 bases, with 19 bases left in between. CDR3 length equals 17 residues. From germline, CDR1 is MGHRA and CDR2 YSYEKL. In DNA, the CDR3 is TGCGCCAGCAGCCAAGTCCTTCGGCGGGGAGAATTCTACGAGCAGTACTTC. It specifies CASSQVLRRGEFYEQYF.

Here the CDR3 DNA reads TGTGCCAGCAGCCCTAGAGGGGGTGGTTCTCAGCCCCAGCATTTT. It yields the protein CASSPRGGGSQPQHF. The V gene is TRBV7-9, the J gene TRBJ1-5, with D possibly matching TRBD1 (6 bases). V lost 5 bases and J lost 6, with 17 bases in between. This CDR3 has 15 amino acids. Germline lookup yields CDR1 SEHNR and CDR2 FQNEAQ (reference sequence).

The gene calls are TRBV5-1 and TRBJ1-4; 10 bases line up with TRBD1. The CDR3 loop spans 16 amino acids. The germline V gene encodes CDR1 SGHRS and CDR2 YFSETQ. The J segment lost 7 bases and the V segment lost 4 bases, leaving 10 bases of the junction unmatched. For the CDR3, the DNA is TGCGCCAGCAGCCTGGACCTGGACAGGGGGACTGAAAAACTGTTTTTT. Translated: CASSLDLDRGTEKLFF.

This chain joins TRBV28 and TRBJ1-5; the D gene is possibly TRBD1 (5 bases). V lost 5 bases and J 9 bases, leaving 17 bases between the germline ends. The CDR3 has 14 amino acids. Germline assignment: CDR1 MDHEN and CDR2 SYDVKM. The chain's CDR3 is CASSTMEGKGPQHF. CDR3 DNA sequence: TGTGCCAGCAGTACCATGGAGGGGAAGGGGCCCCAGCATTTT.

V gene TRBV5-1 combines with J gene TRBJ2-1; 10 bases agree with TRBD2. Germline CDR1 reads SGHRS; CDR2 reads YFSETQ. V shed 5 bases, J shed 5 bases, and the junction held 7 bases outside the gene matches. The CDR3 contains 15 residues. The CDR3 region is CASRSLAGANNEQFF. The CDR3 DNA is TGCGCCAGCAGATCGCTAGCGGGGGCCAACAATGAGCAGTTCTTC.

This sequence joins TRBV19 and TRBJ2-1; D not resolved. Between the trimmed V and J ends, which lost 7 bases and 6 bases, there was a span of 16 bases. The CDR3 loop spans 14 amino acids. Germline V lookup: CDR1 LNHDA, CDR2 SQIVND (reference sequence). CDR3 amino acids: CASTSDSGFNEQFF. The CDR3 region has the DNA TGTGCCAGTACGAGCGACTCCGGGTTCAATGAGCAGTTCTTC.

The CDR3 DNA reads as TGTGCCAGCAGTTTAAGGGGCGTGGATGGCTACACCTTC. Amino acids: CASSLRGVDGYTF. The J gene is TRBJ1-2, the V gene TRBV12-3 or TRBV12-4; TRBD1 might be the D (5 bases). CDR3 length equals 13 residues. Trimming pared 2 bases from V and 6 bases from J, leaving 10 bases between.

Here the CDR3 DNA reads TGTGCCAGCAGCTTACGCGACAGGAATTCACCCCTCCACTTT. This encodes CASSLRDRNSPLHF. The chain recombines TRBV3-1 (or the pseudogene TRBV3-2) with TRBJ1-6; D may be TRBD1 (6 bases). This CDR3 region has 14 residues. Germline V gene lookup returns CDR1 LGHDT and CDR2 YNNKEL (reference sequence). Between the trimmed V and J ends, which lost 5 bases and 7 bases, there was a span of 12 bases.

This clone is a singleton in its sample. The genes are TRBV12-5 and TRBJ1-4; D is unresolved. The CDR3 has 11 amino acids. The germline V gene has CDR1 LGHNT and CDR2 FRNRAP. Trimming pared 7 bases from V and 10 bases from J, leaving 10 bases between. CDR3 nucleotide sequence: TGTGCTAGTGCCCTGGCGGCAAAACTGTTTTTT. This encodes CASALAAKLFF.

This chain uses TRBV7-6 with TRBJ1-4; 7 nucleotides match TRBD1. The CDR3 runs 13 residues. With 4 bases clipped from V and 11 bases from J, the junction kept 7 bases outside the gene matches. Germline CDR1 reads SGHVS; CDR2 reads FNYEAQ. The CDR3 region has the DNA TGTGCCAGCAGCTACCAACAGGGGTGGAAACTGTTTTTT. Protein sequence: CASSYQQGWKLFF.

DNA of the CDR3: TGTGCCAGCATTCGCGGGGGGAGCTCCTACGAGCAGTACTTC. Encoded protein: CASIRGGSSYEQYF. The rearrangement links TRBV6-5 to TRBJ2-7; 8 bases match TRBD2. Germline trimming cut 7 bases from V and 0 bases from J; bases unmatched to any gene: 5. CDR1 MNHEY and CDR2 SVGAGI come from the germline V gene. CDR3 length: 14 residues.

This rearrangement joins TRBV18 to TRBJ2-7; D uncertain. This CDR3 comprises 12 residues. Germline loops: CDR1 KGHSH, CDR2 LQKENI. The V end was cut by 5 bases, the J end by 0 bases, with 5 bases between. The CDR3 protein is CASSASSYEQYF. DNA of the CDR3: TGTGCCAGCTCAGCCAGCTCCTACGAGCAGTACTTC.

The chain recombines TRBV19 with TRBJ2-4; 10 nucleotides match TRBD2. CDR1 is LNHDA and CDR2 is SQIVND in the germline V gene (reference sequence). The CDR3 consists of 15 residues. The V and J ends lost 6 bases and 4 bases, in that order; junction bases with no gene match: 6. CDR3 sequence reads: CASRDLAGAKNIQYF. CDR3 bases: TGTGCCAGTAGGGATCTAGCGGGGGCGAAAAACATTCAGTACTTC. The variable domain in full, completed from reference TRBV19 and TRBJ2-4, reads DGGITQSPKYLFRKEGQNVTLSCEQNLNHDAMYWYRQDPGQGLRLIYYSQIVNDFQKGDIAEGYSVSREKKESFPLTVTSAQKNPTAFYLCASRDLAGAKNIQYFGAGTRLSVL.

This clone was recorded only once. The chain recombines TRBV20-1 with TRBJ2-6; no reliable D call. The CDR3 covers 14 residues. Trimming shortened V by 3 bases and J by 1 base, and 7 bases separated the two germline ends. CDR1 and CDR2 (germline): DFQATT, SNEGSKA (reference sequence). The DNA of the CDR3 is TGCAGTGCTAGTCCCCCTTCTGGGGCCAACGTCCTGACTTTC. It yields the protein CSASPPSGANVLTF.